The 24 T cell receptor beta chains given below trace back to one sample, sequenced in a study of read filtering for tumor transcriptome and immune sequencing. Molecular barcoded adaptors covering alpha/delta and beta/gamma chains were used on 400 ng RNA. TCRdb processed the reads anew with MiXCR; each CDR3 protein has one entry. The data contain tens of thousands of distinct CDR3 sequences, about 18% of them seen just once; the ten biggest clones take up approximately 16%. Sequenced sample: a population of CD138-negative cells sorted from bone marrow. The receptors come from a donor aged 40 or over with multiple myeloma.

This clonotype was detected many times. The gene calls are TRBV4-1 and TRBJ2-3; TRBD1 aligns across 7 bases. Germline V gene sequence: CDR1 MGHRA, CDR2 YSYEKL. CDR3 length: 14 residues. The junction had 6 bases not matched to a gene; V was cut back by 6 bases and J by 3 bases. Here the CDR3 DNA reads TGCGCCAGCAGACCGGGACAGAGAACAGATACGCAGTATTTT. The encoded protein is CASRPGQRTDTQYF.

The chain is built from TRBV28 and TRBJ2-7, with TRBD1 identical over 7 bases. Germline CDR1 is MDHEN and CDR2 is SYDVKM. The CDR3 covers 16 residues. Trimming removed 5 bases from V and 2 bases from J; junction bases left unmatched: 12. The CDR3 region has the DNA TGTGCCAGCAGTCCCCCACCATGGACAGGAGCCTACGAGCAGTACTTC. It encodes CASSPPPWTGAYEQYF.

In this sample, this clonotype turned up many times. The chain combines TRBV20-1 with TRBJ2-7; D is unclear. The germline CDR1 and CDR2 sequences are DFQATT and SNEGSKA (reference sequence). V was cut by 2 bases and J by 2 bases, with 4 bases left in between. This CDR3 region has 11 residues. CDR3 sequence reads: CSARQAYEQYF. CDR3 nucleotides: TGCAGTGCTAGACAGGCCTACGAGCAGTACTTC.

Concerning this clonotype itself: The likely explanation is a read error, given a far larger clone one base away. The CDR3 sequence is CASSYDGASPEPQHF. CDR3 coding DNA: TGTGCCAGCAGTTACGATGGGGCCTCGCCGGAGCCCCAGCATTTT. The rearrangement links TRBV6-5 to TRBJ1-5; weak D call: TRBD1 (5 bases). Trimming left V 2 bases short and J 8 bases short, with 16 bases between. This CDR3 is 15 amino acids long. Germline values: CDR1 MNHEY, CDR2 SVGAGI.

This clonotype has just a few counts. A much larger clone is a single base away; this may be a read error. This sequence joins TRBV24-1 and TRBJ2-3; 10 nucleotides align to TRBD1. This CDR3 contains 14 residues. Per germline, CDR1 KGHDR and CDR2 SFDVKD. The CDR3 sequence: CAASPGQGLYTQYF. In DNA, the CDR3 is TGTGCCGCCAGTCCGGGACAGGGGTTGTACACGCAGTATTTT.

This clonotype was recorded many times. The J gene is TRBJ1-2, the V gene TRBV28; no definite D call. The CDR3 length is 13 residues. Deletions cut 7 bases from V and 8 bases from J, with 17 bases between. Germline V lookup: CDR1 MDHEN, CDR2 SYDVKM. The CDR3 is CASTKEPLYGYTF. The CDR3 nucleotides read TGTGCCAGCACCAAGGAGCCTCTCTACGGCTACACCTTC.

This clonotype was picked up many times. This rearrangement joins TRBV5-1 to TRBJ1-2, with no clear D. Between the trimmed V and J ends, which lost 0 bases and 9 bases, there was a span of 9 bases. The CDR3 covers 12 residues. Germline values: CDR1 SGHRS, CDR2 YFSETQ. CDR3 nucleotide sequence: TGCGCCAGCAGCTTGGAGTCCCGGCGCTACACCTTC. The encoded protein is CASSLESRRYTF.

With regard to this clonotype: Without the conserved terminal phenylalanine or tryptophan, this CDR3 likely stems from a read error. This chain uses TRBV20-1 with TRBJ2-1; D possibly corresponds to TRBD1 (6 bases). With 6 bases removed from V and 9 bases from J, the gap between germline ends came to 24 bases. Germline CDR1 reads DFQATT; CDR2 reads SNEGSKA (reference sequence). The length of the CDR3 is 15 residues. The CDR3 bases are TGCAGTGCCCCCTTCAGGCAGGGGAGTGCCAGTGAGCAGTTCTCC. This sequence encodes CSAPFRQGSASEQFS.

This clonotype is labeled as medium-sized (0.01 to 0.1%). The chain recombines TRBV12-3 or TRBV12-4 with TRBJ2-1, with 8 nucleotides matching TRBD1. V was clipped by 4 bases and J by 7 bases; unmatched bases: 9. The CDR3 extends over 15 amino acids. DNA for the CDR3: TGTGCCAGCAGTTCGGGACAGGCCCGAGGGAATGAGCAGTTCTTC. As protein: CASSSGQARGNEQFF.

Of note for this clonotype: Because it lacks the conserved phenylalanine or tryptophan at the end, this CDR3 is likely a read error. The J gene is TRBJ1-5, the V gene TRBV27; D remains unclear. V shed 6 bases and J shed 6 bases, with 15 bases lying between them. The CDR3 is 14 amino acids. Germline V gene lookup returns CDR1 MNHEY and CDR2 SMNVEV (reference sequence). CDR3 residues: CASSPRAARQPQHS. Here the CDR3 DNA reads TGTGCCAGCAGCCCGCGGGCGGCACGTCAGCCCCAGCATTCT.

In its sample, this clonotype is medium-sized. The genes are TRBV21-1 and TRBJ2-1; the DNA was not used to check the table's D call, TRBD1. TRBV21-1 is marked as a pseudogene. The CDR3 runs to 15 residues. The CDR3 region is CASRRRDSSYNEQFF. DNA of the CDR3: TGTGCCAGCAGGAGGCGGGACAGCTCCTACAATGAGCAGTTCTTC.

This clonotype was detected many times. The CDR3 DNA reads TGCAGTGGGGCTGGGTTGGCTCGGGGCCTGCAGATGAACACTGAAGCTTTCTTT. It encodes CSGAGLARGLQMNTEAFF. The V call is TRBV20-1, the J call TRBJ1-1; perhaps TRBD1 as D (5 bases). The CDR3 is 18 amino acids. V lost 7 bases and J 0 bases, leaving 27 bases between the germline ends. The germline V gene has CDR1 DFQATT and CDR2 SNEGSKA (reference sequence).

This clonotype was counted ten times or more. The chain couples TRBV6-5 to TRBJ2-3, with TRBD2 identical over 12 bases. CDR1 is MNHEY, CDR2 SVGAGI, per germline. V lost 5 bases, J lost 3 bases, and 6 bases stayed unmatched. This CDR3 region has 16 residues. The CDR3 DNA reads as TGTGCCAGCAGTCCGCAAGGACTAGCGGGGACAGATACGCAGTATTTT. As protein: CASSPQGLAGTDTQYF.

Of note for this clonotype: Since a much larger clone is just one base distant, this may be a read error. The chain recombines TRBV5-1 with TRBJ1-1, with TRBD1 identical over 8 bases. The V segment lost 4 bases and the J segment 3 bases; nucleotides outside the gene matches: 5. Germline V gene lookup returns CDR1 SGHRS and CDR2 YFSETQ. This CDR3 has 14 residues. DNA for the CDR3: TGCGCCAGCAGCCCCTGGACAGGGTACACTGAAGCTTTCTTT. Residues: CASSPWTGYTEAFF.

In its sample, this clonotype was seen many times. This chain joins TRBV5-1 and TRBJ1-5; weak D call: TRBD1 (5 bases). The CDR3 totals 15 residues. Germline values: CDR1 SGHRS, CDR2 YFSETQ. Deletions cut 0 bases from V and 1 base from J, with 8 bases between. The DNA of the CDR3 is TGCGCCAGCAGCTTGGCAGGGAGGAGCAATCAGCCCCAGCATTTT. Its translation is CASSLAGRSNQPQHF. Full variable domain (missing parts from reference TRBV5-1 and TRBJ1-5): KAGVTQTPRYLIKTRGQQVTLSCSPISGHRSVSWYQQTPGQGLQFLFEYFSETQRNKGNFPGRFSGRQFSNSRSEMNVSTLELGDSALYLCASSLAGRSNQPQHFGDGTRLSIL.

This clonotype was seen at least ten times. The chain carries TRBV19 and TRBJ2-5, with D perhaps TRBD1 (6 bases). The CDR3 loop spans 13 amino acids. The V gene lost 8 bases and the J gene lost 1 base, with 11 bases spanning the gap. Germline V gives CDR1 LNHDA, CDR2 SQIVND (reference sequence). CDR3 coding DNA: TGTGCCAGTGAGGGGACAACCCAAGAGACCCAGTACTTC. Protein sequence: CASEGTTQETQYF.

This clonotype was seen many times. This chain uses TRBV28 with TRBJ2-1; 8 nucleotides match TRBD2. CDR3 length equals 14 residues. The V segment lost 1 base and the J segment 8 bases; nucleotides outside the gene matches: 4. CDR1 and CDR2 (germline): MDHEN, SYDVKM. CDR3 coding DNA: TGTGCCAGCAGTTTATATCGGGAGGGCGATGAGCAGTTCTTC. It encodes CASSLYREGDEQFF.

This clonotype was picked up many times. The CDR3: CASRRDESTDTQYF. The CDR3 DNA follows: TGTGCCAGCAGGAGGGACGAGAGCACAGATACGCAGTATTTT. The chain combines TRBV2 with TRBJ2-3; D could derive from TRBD1 or TRBD2 (5 bases each). The CDR3 spans 14 residues. V was pared by 6 bases and J by 0 bases, with 10 bases between. Germline V gives CDR1 SNHLY, CDR2 FYNNEI.

As for this clonotype: A read error is possible here, since a much larger clone lies one base away. Likely a read error: the CDR3 ends without its conserved phenylalanine or tryptophan. The chain combines TRBV5-1 with TRBJ2-3; no clear D gene. The CDR3 has 13 amino acids. Trimming pared 2 bases from V and 4 bases from J, leaving 8 bases between. Germline values: CDR1 SGHRS, CDR2 YFSETQ. This CDR3 is CASSFTGPDTQYL. In DNA, the CDR3 is TGCGCCAGCAGCTTTACCGGACCAGATACGCAGTATTTA.

Many counts were recorded for this clonotype. V usage is TRBV12-3 or TRBV12-4 and J usage is TRBJ1-4; D is perhaps TRBD1 (6 bases). The CDR3 covers 14 residues. Trimming removed 6 bases from V and 5 bases from J, with 13 bases in between. In DNA, the CDR3 is TGTGCCAGCAGCTCTGGGGGGGGCAATGAAAAACTGTTTTTT. Its protein is CASSSGGGNEKLFF.

This clonotype was detected ten times or more. The chain combines TRBV27 with TRBJ2-2; D is uncertain. Trimming cost V 2 bases and J 7 bases, with 11 bases left between them. This CDR3 has 14 amino acids. Germline CDR1 reads MNHEY; CDR2 reads SMNVEV (reference sequence). CDR3 loop: CASSLKGWSGELFF. The CDR3 nucleotides are TGTGCCAGCAGTTTAAAAGGTTGGAGCGGGGAGCTGTTTTTT.

This clonotype is medium-sized within its sample. This rearrangement joins TRBV19 to TRBJ2-7; 7 bases agree with TRBD1. This CDR3 spans 14 amino acids. V shed 6 bases, J shed 7 bases, and the junction held 12 bases outside the gene matches. Germline V gene lookup returns CDR1 LNHDA and CDR2 SQIVND (reference sequence). CDR3 sequence: CASRIPGQRGEQYF. In DNA, the CDR3 is TGTGCCAGTAGGATTCCGGGACAGAGGGGGGAGCAGTACTTC.

At least ten counts were recorded for this clonotype. This chain connects TRBV6-6 to TRBJ2-7, with D unresolved. V lost 2 bases, J lost 4 bases, and 6 bases lay in between. Per the germline V gene, CDR1 is MNHNY and CDR2 is SVGAGI (reference sequence). This CDR3 comprises 12 residues. In nucleotides, the CDR3 is TGTGCCAGCAGTTACGTCAGGTACGAGCAGTACTTC. Translated, it gives CASSYVRYEQYF.

This clonotype has a count of ten or more. This sequence joins TRBV27 and TRBJ2-7; D gene ambiguous. V was cut by 4 bases and J by 1 base, with 8 bases left in between. CDR1 is MNHEY and CDR2 is SMNVEV in the germline V gene (reference sequence). CDR3 length equals 13 residues. CDR3 DNA sequence: TGTGCCAGCAGTTCAGGCAATTCCTACGAGCAGTACTTC. Translated, it gives CASSSGNSYEQYF.